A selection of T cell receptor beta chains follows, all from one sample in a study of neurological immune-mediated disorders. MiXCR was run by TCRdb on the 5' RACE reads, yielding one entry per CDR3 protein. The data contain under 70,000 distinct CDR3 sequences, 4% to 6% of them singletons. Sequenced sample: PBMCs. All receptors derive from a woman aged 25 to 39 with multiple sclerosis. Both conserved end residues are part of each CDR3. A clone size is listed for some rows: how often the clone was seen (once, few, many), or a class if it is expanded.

CDR3: CASSPVQGGNEQFF
length: 14
J: TRBJ2-1
V: TRBV13
size: many

CDR3: CASSSNLKGDSPLHF
length: 15
J: TRBJ1-6
V: TRBV7-2
size: many

CDR3: CSAEGTSVGTDTQYF
length: 15
J: TRBJ2-3
V: TRBV20-1
size: many

CDR3: CASSSRDRGRGTNEKLFF
length: 18
J: TRBJ1-4
V: TRBV7-9
size: few

CDR3: CASSYTGDSYNEQFF
length: 15
J: TRBJ2-1
V: TRBV6-5
size: many

CDR3: CASSLAAYYGYTF
length: 13
J: TRBJ1-2
V: TRBV5-1
size: many

CDR3: CSARIKGGRTGGRDEQYF
length: 18
J: TRBJ2-7
V: TRBV20-1
size: many

CDR3: CASSNGQGSIGDEQFF
length: 16
J: TRBJ2-1
V: TRBV2
size: .

CDR3: CASSREGGSYEQYF
length: 14
J: TRBJ2-7
V: TRBV3-1
size: many

CDR3: CASSEQASGANVLTF
length: 15
J: TRBJ2-6
V: TRBV5-4
size: many

CDR3: CAIREGQGATGELFF
length: 15
J: TRBJ2-2
V: TRBV10-3
size: many

CDR3: CASSPPFGGGYTF
length: 13
J: TRBJ1-2
V: TRBV5-1
size: many

CDR3: CSAREGSGQGRNEQFF
length: 16
J: TRBJ2-1
V: TRBV20-1
size: many